The clone carrying this TCR beta chain has a single count. TCRdb's copy holds only in-frame clones and misses some; the assay was immunoSEQ multiplex PCR. This sample has 550,000 to 700,000 clones, with 73% found just once. Healthy adults negative for HIV, lacking recent acute infections or vaccinations, served as donors. The data stem from a study of shared clonotypes between healthy human individuals. The germline V gene encodes CDR1 SEHNR and CDR2 FQNEAQ (reference sequence). V was pared by 6 bases and J by 5 bases, with 13 bases between. This CDR3 contains 13 residues. The V call is TRBV7-9, the J call TRBJ1-1; D unresolved. Sequencing was done on a sample of memory CD4+ T cells sorted from blood. Regarding subset: CD45RA-negative fraction. The receptor was derived from a woman in her twenties or thirties in good health. The CDR3 region has the DNA TGTGCCAGCAGTTCTACAACTGGAACTGAAGCTTTCTTT. It yields the protein CASSSTTGTEAFF. Together with reference TRBV7-9 and TRBJ1-1, the CDR3 gives the full variable domain: DTGVSQNPRHKITKRGQNVTFRCDPISEHNRLYWYRQTLGQGPEFLTYFQNEAQLEKSRLLSDRFSAERPKGSFSTLEIQRTEQGDSAMYLCASSSTTGTEAFFGQGTRLTVV.